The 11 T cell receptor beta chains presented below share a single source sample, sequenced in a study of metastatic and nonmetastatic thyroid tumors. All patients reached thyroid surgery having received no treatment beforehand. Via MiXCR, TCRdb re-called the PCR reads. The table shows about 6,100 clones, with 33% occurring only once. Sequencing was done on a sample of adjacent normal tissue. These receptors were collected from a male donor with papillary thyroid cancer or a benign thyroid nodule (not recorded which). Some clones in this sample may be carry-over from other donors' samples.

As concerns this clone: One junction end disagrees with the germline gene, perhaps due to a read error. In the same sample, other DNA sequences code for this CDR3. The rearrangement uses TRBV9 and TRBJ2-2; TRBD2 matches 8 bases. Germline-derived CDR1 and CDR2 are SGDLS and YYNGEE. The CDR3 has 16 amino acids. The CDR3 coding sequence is TGTGCCAGCAGCGTTGCCGTAGCGGGGAACACCGGCGAGCTGTTTTTT. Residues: CASSVAVAGNTGELFF.

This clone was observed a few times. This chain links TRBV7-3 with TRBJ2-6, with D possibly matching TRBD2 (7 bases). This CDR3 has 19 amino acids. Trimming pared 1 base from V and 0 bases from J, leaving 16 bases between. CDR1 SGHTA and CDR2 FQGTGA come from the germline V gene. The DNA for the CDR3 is TGTGCCAGCAGCTTAATTCCTGCGGGGGCTTTCTCTGGGGCCAACGTCCTGACTTTC. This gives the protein CASSLIPAGAFSGANVLTF.

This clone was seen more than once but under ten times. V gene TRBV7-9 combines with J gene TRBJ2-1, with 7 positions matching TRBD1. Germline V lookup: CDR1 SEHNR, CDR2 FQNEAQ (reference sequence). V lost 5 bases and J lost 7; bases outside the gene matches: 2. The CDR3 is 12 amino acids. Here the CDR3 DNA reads TGTGCCAGCAGCCCGACAGGGAATGAGCAGTTCTTC. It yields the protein CASSPTGNEQFF.

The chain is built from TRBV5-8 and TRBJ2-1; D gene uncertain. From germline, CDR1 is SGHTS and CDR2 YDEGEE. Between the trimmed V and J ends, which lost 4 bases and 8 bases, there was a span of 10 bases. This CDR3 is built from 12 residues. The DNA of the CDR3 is TGTGCCAGCAGCCCGACCTGGGATGAGCAGTTCTTC. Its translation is CASSPTWDEQFF.

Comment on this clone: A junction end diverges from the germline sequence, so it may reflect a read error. Written as DNA, the CDR3 is TGTGCCAGCAGCAAAGATCCCTCTGGGGCCAACGTCTTGACTTTC. It yields the protein CASSKDPSGANVLTF. This rearrangement joins TRBV4-1 to TRBJ2-6; a weak D match, TRBD1 (5 bases). The germline gives CDR1 MGHRA, CDR2 YSYEKL. The CDR3 has 15 amino acids.

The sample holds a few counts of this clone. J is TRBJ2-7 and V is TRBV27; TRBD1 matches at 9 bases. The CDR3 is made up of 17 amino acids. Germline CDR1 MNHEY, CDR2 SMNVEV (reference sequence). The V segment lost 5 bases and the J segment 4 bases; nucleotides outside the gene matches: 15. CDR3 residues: CASSKKGGGQGPYEQYF. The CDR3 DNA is TGTGCCAGCAGTAAAAAAGGGGGGGGACAGGGACCTTACGAGCAGTACTTC.

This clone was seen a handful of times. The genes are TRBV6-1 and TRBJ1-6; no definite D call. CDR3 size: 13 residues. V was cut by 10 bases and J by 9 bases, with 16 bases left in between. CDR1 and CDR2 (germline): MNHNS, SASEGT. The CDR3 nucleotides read TGTGCCACTACCGTGGGGTGGGGTTCACCCCTCCACTTT. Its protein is CATTVGWGSPLHF.

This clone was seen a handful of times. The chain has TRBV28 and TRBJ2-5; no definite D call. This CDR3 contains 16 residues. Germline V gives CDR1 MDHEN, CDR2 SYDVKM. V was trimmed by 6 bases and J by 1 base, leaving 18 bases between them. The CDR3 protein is CASSQDRVHRQETQYF. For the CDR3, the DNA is TGTGCCAGCAGCCAAGATCGGGTCCACCGCCAAGAGACCCAGTACTTC.

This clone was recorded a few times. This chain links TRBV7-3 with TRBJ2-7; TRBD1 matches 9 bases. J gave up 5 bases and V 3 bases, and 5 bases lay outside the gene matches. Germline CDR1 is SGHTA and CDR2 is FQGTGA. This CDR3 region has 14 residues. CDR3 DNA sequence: TGTGCCAGCAGCTTGGGGGGACAGGGCCACGAGCAGTACTTC. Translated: CASSLGGQGHEQYF.

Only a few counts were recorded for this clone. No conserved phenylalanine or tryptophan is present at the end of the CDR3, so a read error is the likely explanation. CDR3 loop: CASRGQVDNEQFY. CDR3 in DNA: TGTGCCAGCAGGGGGCAAGTAGACAATGAGCAGTTCTAC. V and J are TRBV6-1 and TRBJ2-1, with a possible D match to TRBD1 (5 bases). The CDR3 is 13 residues long. V dropped 6 bases and J dropped 5 bases, with 11 bases sitting between them. Germline CDR1 and CDR2: MNHNS and SASEGT.

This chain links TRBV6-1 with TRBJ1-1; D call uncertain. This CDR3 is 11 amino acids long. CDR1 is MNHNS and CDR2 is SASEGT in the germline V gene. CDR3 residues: CGCSEWAEAFF. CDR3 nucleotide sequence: TGTGGGTGCAGTGAATGGGCTGAAGCTTTCTTT.